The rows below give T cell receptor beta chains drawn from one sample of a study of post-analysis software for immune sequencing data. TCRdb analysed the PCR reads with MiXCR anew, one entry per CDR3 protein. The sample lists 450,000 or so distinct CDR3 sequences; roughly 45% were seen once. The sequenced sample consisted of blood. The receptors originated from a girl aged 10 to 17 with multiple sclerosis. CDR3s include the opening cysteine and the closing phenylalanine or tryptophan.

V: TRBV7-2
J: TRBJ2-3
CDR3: CASSHSSTDTQYF

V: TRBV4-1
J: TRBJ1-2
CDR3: CASSHPGQGHGYTF

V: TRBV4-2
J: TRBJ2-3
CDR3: CASSQDTSAADTQYF

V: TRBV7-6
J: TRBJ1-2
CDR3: CASSLAVGAANYGYTF

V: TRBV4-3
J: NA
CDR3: CASSQVGRGAETQYF

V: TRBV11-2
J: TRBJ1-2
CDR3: CASSLDRGVDYGYTF

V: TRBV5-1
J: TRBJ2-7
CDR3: CASSLDGFNYEQYF

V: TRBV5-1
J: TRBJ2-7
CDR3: CASSSLGQDTSSYEQYF

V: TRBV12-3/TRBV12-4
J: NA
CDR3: CASMESYNEQYF

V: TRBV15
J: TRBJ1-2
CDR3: CATSRDRGYGYTF

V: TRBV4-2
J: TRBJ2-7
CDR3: CASSQDSESSYEQYF

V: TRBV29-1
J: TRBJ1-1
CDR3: CSVEGMSEAFF

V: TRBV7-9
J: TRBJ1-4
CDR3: CASSLAASSLGAGEKLFF

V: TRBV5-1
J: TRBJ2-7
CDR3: CASSLDRDHYEQYF

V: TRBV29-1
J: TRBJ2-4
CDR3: CSVEIMGAKNIQYF

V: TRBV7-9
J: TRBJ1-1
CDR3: CASRSDTYTEAFF

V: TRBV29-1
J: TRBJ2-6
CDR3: CSVQTGANVLTF

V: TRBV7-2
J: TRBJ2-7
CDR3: CASSLDPGTYEQYF

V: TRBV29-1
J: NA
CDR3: CSVYSWHEQYF

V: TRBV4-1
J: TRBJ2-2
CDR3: CASSQGYREHTGELFF

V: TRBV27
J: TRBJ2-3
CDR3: CASSLLSWERPGSTDTQYF

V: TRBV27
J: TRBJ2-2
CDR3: CASSLNRESQNTGELFF

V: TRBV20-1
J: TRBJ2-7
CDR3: CSAQLQGRSSYEQYF

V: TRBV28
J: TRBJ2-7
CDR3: CATHRVPYEQYF

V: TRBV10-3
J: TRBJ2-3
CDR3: CAISESNGPNADTQYF

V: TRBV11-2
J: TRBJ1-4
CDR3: CASTQQVFNEKLFF

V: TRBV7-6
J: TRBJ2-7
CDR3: CASSLGQGATYEQYF

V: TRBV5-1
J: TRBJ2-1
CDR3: CASSPSGTGVIYNEQFF

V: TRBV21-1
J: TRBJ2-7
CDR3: CASSRIGPIPTYEQYF

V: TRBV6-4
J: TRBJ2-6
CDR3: CASGFQDSGANVLTF

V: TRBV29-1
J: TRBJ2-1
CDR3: CSVGARLAGNEQFF

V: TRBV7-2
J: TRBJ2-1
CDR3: CASSSRTPGNEQFF

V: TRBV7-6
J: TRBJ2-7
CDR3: CASSTGTAPWEQYF

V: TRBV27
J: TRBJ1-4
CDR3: CASSFNGPPVATNEKLFF

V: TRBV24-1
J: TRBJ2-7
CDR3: CATSDWGEQYF

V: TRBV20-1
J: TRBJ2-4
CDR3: CSATHRGPYGQYF

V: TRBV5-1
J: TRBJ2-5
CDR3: CASSLAGTGQETQYF

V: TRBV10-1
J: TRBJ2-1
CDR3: CAGSESRNREAPEQFF

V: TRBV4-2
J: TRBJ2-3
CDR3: CASSQGTSGGGSTDTQYF

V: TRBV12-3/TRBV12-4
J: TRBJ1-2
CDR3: CASSLGTGYTF

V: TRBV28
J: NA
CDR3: CASNPTGNQETQYF